Below, 21 T cell receptor beta chains from the same sample are listed, as sequenced in a study of blood T cell repertoires in COVID-19 (dated by TCRdb to the early 2020s). Library preparation was by the immunoSEQ multiplex PCR assay. In its TCRdb copy, this immuneACCESS table keeps in-frame sequences only and misses some clones. Where compared with another copy, unresolved V genes explain less than half of these, and the others have no known cause. The sample records a few hundred thousand clones, more than 85% of which are singletons. In total, the top ten clones hold more than 6.5% of the sample. The specimen was peripheral blood. Every receptor here comes from a woman in her 70s with active or convalescent COVID-19.

The gene calls are TRBV4-1 and TRBJ1-3; possible D gene TRBD1, 5 bases. V lost 6 bases to trimming and J lost 0 bases, with 12 bases between them. The CDR3 is 15 residues long. The germline gives CDR1 MGHRA, CDR2 YSYEKL. CDR3 loop: CASSPRETSGNTIYF. The CDR3 coding sequence is TGCGCCAGCAGTCCCAGGGAAACCTCTGGAAACACCATATATTTT.

This clone was observed a few times. V usage is TRBV10-2 and J usage is TRBJ1-2, with D possibly matching TRBD1 (6 bases). The ends were cut back, 10 bases at V and 0 bases at J, with 15 bases in the middle. The CDR3 has 14 amino acids. The germline V gene has CDR1 WSHSY and CDR2 SAAADI. In DNA, the CDR3 is TGCGCCACTTTCTCCGGGACACCTAACTATGGCTACACCTTC. Translating it yields CATFSGTPNYGYTF.

The V call is TRBV6-5, the J call TRBJ1-1; D possibly corresponds to TRBD1 (5 bases). V was pared by 4 bases and J by 6 bases, with 21 bases between. CDR3 size: 16 residues. Per germline, CDR1 MNHEY and CDR2 SVGAGI. This CDR3 reads CASSFSQGRSYPEAFF. The CDR3 DNA follows: TGTGCCAGCAGTTTCTCGCAGGGAAGGAGTTACCCTGAAGCTTTCTTT.

This chain uses TRBV9 with TRBJ1-2; tentatively, D is TRBD1 (5 bases). Trimming pared 4 bases from V and 2 bases from J, leaving 12 bases between. The CDR3 spans 14 residues. The germline gives CDR1 SGDLS, CDR2 YYNGEE. The CDR3 loop reads CASSPMTENYGYTF. DNA of the CDR3: TGTGCCAGCAGCCCAATGACAGAGAACTATGGCTACACCTTC.

The J gene is TRBJ1-1, the V gene TRBV19, with 8 bases identical to TRBD1. V was pared by 6 bases and J by 4 bases, with 7 bases of the junction left unmatched. The CDR3 extends over 14 amino acids. Germline V gene data show CDR1 as LNHDA and CDR2 as SQIVND (reference sequence). CDR3 sequence reads: CASRDRAGFTEAFF. DNA for the CDR3: TGTGCCAGTAGGGACAGGGCTGGATTCACTGAAGCTTTCTTT.

The table lists this clone with a few counts. The CDR3 protein is CASSRGNPSNTGELFF. In DNA form, the CDR3 reads TGTGCCAGCTCCCGGGGGAACCCCTCAAACACCGGGGAGCTGTTTTTT. V gene TRBV18 combines with J gene TRBJ2-2; D may be TRBD2 (6 bases). The CDR3 is 16 amino acids. V was pared by 6 bases and J by 2 bases, with 16 bases between. Germline CDR1 is KGHSH and CDR2 is LQKENI.

The chain employs TRBV19 and TRBJ2-2, with a possible D match to TRBD2 (6 bases). Germline assignment: CDR1 LNHDA and CDR2 SQIVND (reference sequence). V lost 10 bases, J lost 2 bases, and 14 bases lay in between. The CDR3 loop spans 14 amino acids. CDR3 sequence: CATYKRANTGELFF. Written as DNA, the CDR3 is TGTGCCACTTATAAGCGGGCCAACACCGGGGAGCTGTTTTTT.

The chain couples TRBV7-2 to TRBJ1-1; D gene unclear. Germline CDR1 is SGHTA and CDR2 is FQGNSA. The V gene lost 5 bases and the J gene lost 5 bases, with 15 bases spanning the gap. CDR3 length equals 14 residues. The CDR3 here is CASSPTGAGTEAFF. Written as DNA, the CDR3 is TGTGCCAGCAGCCCCACCGGCGCGGGTACTGAAGCTTTCTTT.

The J gene is TRBJ1-4, the V gene TRBV7-9; D gene unclear. This CDR3 region has 15 residues. Trimming shortened V by 8 bases and J by 1 base, and 14 bases separated the two germline ends. The germline V gene encodes CDR1 SEHNR and CDR2 FQNEAQ (reference sequence). The CDR3 sequence: CASGRTAVTNEKLFF. CDR3 nucleotides: TGTGCCAGCGGGAGGACGGCAGTAACTAATGAAAAACTGTTTTTT.

The V gene is TRBV27, the J gene TRBJ2-2; D may be TRBD1 (5 bases). V lost 6 bases and J 4 bases, leaving 9 bases between the germline ends. CDR3 length equals 13 residues. Germline lookup yields CDR1 MNHEY and CDR2 SMNVEV (reference sequence). The CDR3 DNA is TGTGCCAGCAGAGCAAGGGGCACCGGGGAGCTGTTTTTT. Encoded protein: CASRARGTGELFF.

The sample holds one count of this clone. The rearrangement joins TRBV13 to TRBJ2-4, with 10 bases lining up with TRBD1. The CDR3 totals 17 residues. V shed 3 bases, J shed 1 base, and the junction held 6 bases outside the gene matches. CDR1 is PRHDT and CDR2 is FYEKMQ in the germline V gene (reference sequence). This CDR3 reads CASSFKTGGAAKNIQYF. In DNA form, the CDR3 reads TGTGCCAGCAGCTTTAAGACAGGGGGCGCGGCCAAAAACATTCAGTACTTC.

J is TRBJ1-6 and V is TRBV6-2 or TRBV6-3; D may be TRBD1 (5 bases). Germline CDR1 is MNHEY and CDR2 is SVGEGT. CDR3 length: 19 residues. Between the trimmed V and J ends, which lost 6 bases and 0 bases, there was a span of 21 bases. The chain's CDR3 is CASSLGSRVSSSYNSPLHF. The DNA of the CDR3 is TGTGCCAGCAGCCTGGGGTCCAGGGTGTCAAGCTCCTATAATTCACCCCTCCACTTT.

The rearrangement joins TRBV4-3 to TRBJ1-5; D is ambiguous. Germline V gives CDR1 LGHNA, CDR2 YSLEER. V was shortened by 0 bases and J by 2 bases, with 5 bases between the two germline ends. The CDR3 sequence is 14 residues long. Here the CDR3 reads CASSQDYGNQPQHF. The CDR3 DNA sequence: TGCGCCAGCAGCCAAGACTATGGCAATCAGCCCCAGCATTTT.

This clone was observed a few times. The CDR3 sequence is CASSASSGAGNTIYF. CDR3 bases: TGTGCCAGCAGCGCCTCAAGCGGCGCTGGAAACACCATATATTTT. This sequence joins TRBV9 and TRBJ1-3; D is undetermined. The CDR3 has 15 amino acids. The V end lost 3 bases, the J end lost 2 bases, and 12 bases lay between the germline ends. Germline V gene data show CDR1 as SGDLS and CDR2 as YYNGEE.

The chain carries TRBV25-1 and TRBJ1-1; D is perhaps TRBD1 (5 bases). Trimming stripped 2 bases from V and 2 bases from J, with 9 bases between. This CDR3 has 14 amino acids. Per the germline V gene, CDR1 is MGHDK and CDR2 is SYGVNS. The DNA of the CDR3 is TGTGCCAGCAGTGAAACAGGAAAAAACACTGAAGCTTTCTTT. This encodes CASSETGKNTEAFF.

The rearrangement links TRBV15 to TRBJ1-4; possibly TRBD1 for D (5 bases). Trimming cost V 3 bases and J 5 bases, with 13 bases left between them. The CDR3 loop spans 15 amino acids. Germline CDR1 reads LNHNV; CDR2 reads YYDKDF (reference sequence). The CDR3 sequence: CATSRIGAGNEKLFF. In DNA, the CDR3 is TGTGCCACCAGCAGGATAGGGGCGGGGAATGAAAAACTGTTTTTT.

Here the CDR3 DNA reads TGTGCCAGCAGTTACACAGGGGGTGGTAATGAAAAACTGTTTTTT. Translation gives CASSYTGGGNEKLFF. The V gene is TRBV6-5, the J gene TRBJ1-4, with 8 positions matching TRBD1. Germline V gene sequence: CDR1 MNHEY, CDR2 SVGAGI. This CDR3 is built from 15 residues. The J segment lost 4 bases and the V segment lost 2 bases, leaving 3 bases of the junction unmatched.

A word on this clone: Additional DNA sequences in this sample encode the identical CDR3. The chain carries TRBV27 and TRBJ2-3, with a tentative D call TRBD1 (6 bases). Trimming took 3 bases from V and 6 from J, leaving 10 bases between them. This CDR3 has 13 residues. Germline CDR1 and CDR2: MNHEY and SMNVEV (reference sequence). The CDR3 DNA is TGTGCCAGCAGTTTTCTAAGGGGGGATACGCAGTATTTT. Its protein product is CASSFLRGDTQYF.

The chain has TRBV7-9 and TRBJ2-1, with TRBD2 identical over 9 bases. The CDR3 is 17 residues long. V gave up 6 bases and J gave up 5 bases; unmatched junction bases: 14. CDR1 and CDR2 (germline): SEHNR, FQNEAQ (reference sequence). CDR3 DNA sequence: TGTGCCAGCAGTAAGACAACCGGGACTAGCTGGGACAATGAGCAGTTCTTC. This encodes CASSKTTGTSWDNEQFF. Combining the CDR3 with reference TRBV7-9 and TRBJ2-1 gives the whole variable domain DTGVSQNPRHKITKRGQNVTFRCDPISEHNRLYWYRQTLGQGPEFLTYFQNEAQLEKSRLLSDRFSAERPKGSFSTLEIQRTEQGDSAMYLCASSKTTGTSWDNEQFFGPGTRLTVL.

J is TRBJ1-2 and V is TRBV7-2; D is ambiguous. V was clipped by 5 bases and J by 4 bases, with 11 bases between them. Germline V gene sequence: CDR1 SGHTA, CDR2 FQGNSA. This CDR3 contains 13 residues. The CDR3 region is CASSAYRGYGYTF. In nucleotides, the CDR3 is TGTGCCAGCAGCGCCTATCGGGGCTATGGCTACACCTTC.

The CDR3 coding sequence is TGTGCCAGCAAAATTTTAAGGGGGGAGACCCAGTACTTC. This encodes CASKILRGETQYF. The V and J genes are TRBV2 and TRBJ2-5; a possible D gene is TRBD1 (6 bases). This CDR3 contains 13 residues. CDR1 is SNHLY, CDR2 FYNNEI, per germline. Between the trimmed V and J ends, which lost 7 bases and 5 bases, there was a span of 14 bases.